This T cell receptor beta chain is drawn from a study of prognosis after radiotherapy for stage I lung cancer. Study-wide background: Considered medically inoperable were all of the patients with non-small cell lung cancer. Stereotactic body radiotherapy was given without concurrent therapy, and no patient received both at once. Whole-study results and caveats: With medians of about 10,000 versus 6,900, unique TCR clone counts fell after stereotactic body radiation therapy.

CDR1 and CDR2 from the germline V gene are ENHRY and SYGVKD. Trimming took 9 bases from V and 6 from J; bases not matched to a gene: 14. This CDR3 has 15 amino acids. Ten or more counts support this clonotype. Its antigen remains unknown. The TCR beta CDR3 region was amplified from genomic DNA, with two rounds of multiplex PCR being used for the amplification. During first-round PCR, primers specific to each TRBV and TRBJ gene were used. TCRdb passed the multiplex PCR reads through MiXCR, listing each CDR3 protein once. The table includes 30,000 to 40,000 distinct CDR3 sequences, under 35% detected once.

This sequence originates from a donor older than 45 with non-small cell lung cancer. The specimen was PBMCs, collected before or after stereotactic body radiation therapy (not recorded which). This chain uses TRBV10-3 with TRBJ2-1; 7 nucleotides match TRBD1. CDR3 bases: TGTGCCATGGGGCCCCGGGCAGGGGGATCCAATGAGCAGTTCTTC. Translation gives CAMGPRAGGSNEQFF.